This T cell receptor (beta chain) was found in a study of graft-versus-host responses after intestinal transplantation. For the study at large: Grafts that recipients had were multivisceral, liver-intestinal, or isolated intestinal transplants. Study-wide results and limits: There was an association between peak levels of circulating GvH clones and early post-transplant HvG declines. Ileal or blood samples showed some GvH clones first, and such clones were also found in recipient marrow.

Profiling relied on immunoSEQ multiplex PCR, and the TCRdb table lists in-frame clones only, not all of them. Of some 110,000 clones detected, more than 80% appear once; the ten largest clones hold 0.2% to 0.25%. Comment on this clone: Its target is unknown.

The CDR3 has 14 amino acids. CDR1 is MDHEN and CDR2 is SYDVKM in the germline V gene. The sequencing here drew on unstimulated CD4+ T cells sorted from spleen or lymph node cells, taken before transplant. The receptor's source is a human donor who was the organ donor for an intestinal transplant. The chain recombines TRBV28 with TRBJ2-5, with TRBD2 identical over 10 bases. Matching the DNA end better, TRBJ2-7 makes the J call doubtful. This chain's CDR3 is CASSLSGRAYEQYF. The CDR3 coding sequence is TGTGCCAGCAGTTTAAGCGGGAGGGCCTACGAGCAGTACTTC.